Shown below are 12 T cell receptor beta chains from a single sample sequenced in a study of blood T cell repertoires in COVID-19. Generated by immunoSEQ multiplex PCR, the TCRdb table keeps only in-frame clones and is missing some. The profile shows 320,000 or so clones, over 75% of them singletons. Sequenced: PBMCs or T cells enriched from blood (not recorded which). The receptors derive from a man between 25 and 39 years old who had recovered from COVID-19.

V is TRBV3-1 (or the pseudogene TRBV3-2) and J is TRBJ1-2; D is unresolved. The V end lost 7 bases, the J end lost 4 bases, and 13 bases lay between the germline ends. CDR3 size: 13 residues. CDR1 is LGHDT, CDR2 YNNKEL, per germline (reference sequence). CDR3 region: CASNRESIYGYTF. The DNA for the CDR3 is TGTGCCAGCAACAGAGAGTCTATCTATGGCTACACCTTC.

The CDR3 loop reads CASSFASSAGGQFF. For the CDR3, the DNA is TGTGCCAGCAGTTTCGCTAGTTCTGCAGGGGGGCAGTTCTTC. The chain uses TRBV28 and TRBJ2-1, with 7 bases that match TRBD1. The CDR3 sequence is 14 residues long. The junction had 11 bases not matched to a gene; V was cut back by 3 bases and J by 12 bases. Germline CDR1 is MDHEN and CDR2 is SYDVKM.

The chain uses TRBV2 and TRBJ2-1; TRBD2 matches 13 bases. Losses at the gene ends were 8 bases for V and 3 bases for J; bases not matched to a gene: 16. Germline CDR1 SNHLY, CDR2 FYNNEI. The CDR3 sequence is 19 residues long. CDR3 in amino acids: CASEDGNGLAGANYNEQFF. The CDR3 nucleotides are TGTGCCAGCGAGGACGGAAACGGACTAGCGGGGGCAAACTACAATGAGCAGTTCTTC.

The chain links TRBV5-4 to TRBJ2-7; TRBD1 might be the D (6 bases). Trimming took 3 bases from V and 3 from J, leaving 16 bases between them. Germline CDR1 is SGHNT and CDR2 is YYREEE (reference sequence). The CDR3 spans 15 residues. The chain's CDR3 is CASSSMQGSDYEQYF. In DNA form, the CDR3 reads TGTGCCAGCAGCTCAATGCAGGGGTCTGACTACGAGCAGTACTTC.

The chain links TRBV5-5 to TRBJ2-7, with D perhaps TRBD2 (6 bases). The germline V gene encodes CDR1 SGHKS and CDR2 YYEKEE (reference sequence). Trimming stripped 4 bases from V and 4 bases from J, with 15 bases between. This CDR3 region has 14 residues. The CDR3, as DNA: TGTGCCAGCAGCGGAGGGAGAGTAGCTTACGAGCAGTACTTC. Translation gives CASSGGRVAYEQYF.

The J gene is TRBJ1-2, the V gene TRBV12-3 or TRBV12-4, with a tentative D call TRBD1 (6 bases). The length of the CDR3 is 13 residues. Trimming shortened V by 6 bases and J by 7 bases, and 15 bases separated the two germline ends. Written as DNA, the CDR3 is TGTGCCAGCAGGCTACAGGGTTTGGTTGGCTACACCTTC. Its protein is CASRLQGLVGYTF.

The chain joins TRBV5-8 to TRBJ2-3; TRBD1 is a possible D gene (6 bases). CDR1 and CDR2 (germline): SGHTS, YDEGEE. The CDR3 extends over 15 amino acids. Trimming took off 4 bases at V and 0 bases at J, with 12 bases between the two ends. In DNA form, the CDR3 reads TGTGCCAGCAGCCCCCCCGGACAGAGCACAGATACGCAGTATTTT. Its protein is CASSPPGQSTDTQYF.

The CDR3 DNA reads as TGCAGCGGCCGAGCTAGCAACAATGAGGCCATGGGGCAGTTCTTC. Protein: CSGRASNNEAMGQFF. The chain employs TRBV29-1 and TRBJ2-1, with a possible D match to TRBD2 (5 bases). The ends were cut back, 7 bases at V and 12 bases at J, with 28 bases in the middle. The CDR3 runs to 15 residues. Germline CDR1 SQVTM, CDR2 ANQGSEA.

V is TRBV11-3 and J is TRBJ2-1; 12 nucleotides line up with TRBD2. Germline V CDR1 and CDR2: SGHNT, YENEEA. The CDR3 loop spans 17 amino acids. The J segment lost 1 base and the V segment lost 8 bases, leaving 9 bases of the junction unmatched. The CDR3 DNA sequence: TGTGCCAGCGGGGTCGGGACTAGCGGGTGGTCCTACAATGAGCAGTTCTTC. Protein: CASGVGTSGWSYNEQFF.

This clone has just one count. The rearrangement joins TRBV2 to TRBJ1-6; possibly TRBD1 for D (5 bases). The germline gives CDR1 SNHLY, CDR2 FYNNEI. CDR3 length: 15 residues. Trimming cost V 2 bases and J 2 bases, with 7 bases left between them. This chain's CDR3 is CASSEQGAYNSPLHF. CDR3 nucleotide sequence: TGTGCCAGCAGTGAACAAGGGGCCTATAATTCACCCCTCCACTTT.

For this clone: Within the sample, other DNA sequences also encode this same CDR3. This rearrangement joins TRBV2 to TRBJ2-1; 9 bases are a match to TRBD2. Germline V gives CDR1 SNHLY, CDR2 FYNNEI. Trimming cost V 2 bases and J 4 bases; bases outside gene matches: 3. This CDR3 contains 15 residues. The CDR3 DNA reads as TGTGCCAGCAGTGAACTAGCGGGGCTTTACAATGAGCAGTTCTTC. This gives the protein CASSELAGLYNEQFF.

This clone was detected once. CDR3 DNA: TGTGCCAGCAGCCCGCCCAGCCAAGAGACCCAGTACTTC. The encoded protein is CASSPPSQETQYF. The rearrangement joins TRBV7-9 to TRBJ2-5; D unresolved. This CDR3 spans 13 amino acids. Germline lookup yields CDR1 SEHNR and CDR2 FQNEAQ (reference sequence). Trimming pared 5 bases from V and 1 base from J, leaving 8 bases between.